Below are 3 T cell receptor beta chains sequenced from a single sample in a study of shared clonotypes between healthy human individuals. Using immunoSEQ multiplex PCR, the repertoire was profiled, and TCRdb retains in-frame clones only, with some absent. The table records approximately 2,300,000 clones, roughly 90% of them present only once. Sequencing was done on a sample of naive CD4+ T cells from PBMCs. As for subset: CD45RA+ positively selected. The receptors were sampled from a man younger than 35 in good health. Some clones in this sample may be carry-over from other donors' samples.

The rearrangement joins TRBV7-9 to TRBJ2-1; 8 nucleotides line up with TRBD2. V lost 2 bases to trimming and J lost 0 bases; unmatched junction nucleotides: 3. This CDR3 contains 16 residues. Per germline, CDR1 SEHNR and CDR2 FQNEAQ (reference sequence). The DNA for the CDR3 is TGTGCCAGCAGCTTAAGTAGCGGGAACTCCTACAATGAGCAGTTCTTC. Its protein product is CASSLSSGNSYNEQFF.

This chain joins TRBV11-2 and TRBJ2-1, with 14 bases aligning to TRBD2. Per the germline V gene, CDR1 is SGHAT and CDR2 is FQNNGV. Losses at the gene ends were 4 bases for V and 9 bases for J; bases not matched to a gene: 14. CDR3 size: 18 residues. The CDR3 nucleotides are TGTGCCAGCAGCTCCCCGGGACTAGCGGGAGAAGGGCGAGGTGAGCAGTTCTTC. Translated: CASSSPGLAGEGRGEQFF. The full variable domain, rest sourced from reference TRBV11-2 and TRBJ2-1, is EAGVAQSPRYKIIEKRQSVAFWCNPISGHATLYWYQQILGQGPKLLIQFQNNGVVDDSQLPKDRFSAERLKGVDSTLKIQPAKLEDSAVYLCASSSPGLAGEGRGEQFFGPGTRLTVL.

The V call is TRBV28, the J call TRBJ1-1; D unresolved. CDR1 is MDHEN and CDR2 is SYDVKM in the germline V gene. The CDR3 runs to 13 residues. The ends were cut back, 5 bases at V and 6 bases at J, with 13 bases in the middle. CDR3 nucleotide sequence: TGTGCCAGCAGTGCCCGGGCCGGGCCTGAAGCTTTCTTT. Its translation: CASSARAGPEAFF.